What follows are 9 T cell receptor beta chains derived from one specimen sequenced in a study of cytotoxic CD8 clonotypes in ibrutinib-treated CLL. Measured with immunoSEQ multiplex PCR; TCRdb has only the in-frame clones, and not every one. The top ten hold 51% of the sample, which has approximately 24,000 clones, nearly 70% seen once. Sequencing used PBMCs, obtained at disease progression, from a patient treated with ibrutinib. These receptors all come from a human donor with chronic lymphocytic leukemia.

The V gene is TRBV27, the J gene TRBJ2-3, with 15 bases matching TRBD2. With V trimmed by 5 bases and J by 1 base, 7 bases remained unmatched. The CDR3 covers 18 residues. Germline lookup yields CDR1 MNHEY and CDR2 SMNVEV (reference sequence). This chain's CDR3 is CASSPSGLAGGRTDTQYF. In DNA form, the CDR3 reads TGTGCCAGCAGTCCCTCCGGACTAGCGGGGGGGCGCACAGATACGCAGTATTTT.

The chain couples TRBV2 to TRBJ1-2; D gene ambiguous. Looked up from germline, CDR1 is SNHLY and CDR2 is FYNNEI. CDR3 length equals 15 residues. The V end was cut by 2 bases, the J end by 5 bases, with 15 bases between. The CDR3 nucleotides read TGTGCCAGCAGTGAATTCGATTCGGGAGGTTATGGCTACACCTTC. Protein product: CASSEFDSGGYGYTF.

In this sample, this clone turned up many times. The chain joins TRBV2 to TRBJ1-4; the D is unclear. V lost 9 bases and J 3 bases, leaving 14 bases between the germline ends. The CDR3 consists of 14 residues. Germline lookup yields CDR1 SNHLY and CDR2 FYNNEI. CDR3 bases: TGTGCCAGTCGAAGAGGGTCGGCTAATGAAAAACTGTTTTTT. Protein sequence: CASRRGSANEKLFF. Supplemented by reference TRBV2 and TRBJ1-4, the full variable domain reads EPEVTQTPSHQVTQMGQEVILRCVPISNHLYFYWYRQILGQKVEFLVSFYNNEISEKSEIFDDQFSVERPDGSNFTLKIRSTKLEDSAMYFCASRRGSANEKLFFGSGTQLSVL.

The CDR3 protein is CASSPTGVDEQYF. For the CDR3, the DNA is TGTGCCAGCAGCCCAACCGGGGTGGACGAGCAGTACTTC. V gene TRBV5-6 combines with J gene TRBJ2-5; possible D gene TRBD2, 5 bases. With the DNA end fitting TRBJ2-7 better, the J assignment may be wrong. CDR3 length equals 13 residues. The germline CDR1 and CDR2 sequences are SGHDT and YYEEEE.

V gene TRBV7-8 combines with J gene TRBJ2-5, with 11 bases that match TRBD2. The CDR3 is 16 amino acids. Losses at the gene ends were 5 bases for V and 4 bases for J; bases not matched to a gene: 9. Looked up from germline, CDR1 is SGHVS and CDR2 is FQNEAQ. The CDR3 DNA sequence: TGTGCCAGCAGCCCAGATGCTAGCGGGGGGCGAGAGACCCAGTACTTC. It translates to CASSPDASGGRETQYF.

The J gene is TRBJ2-2, the V gene TRBV7-3, with D maybe TRBD2 (5 bases). This CDR3 region has 14 residues. The V gene's germline CDR1 is SGHTA and CDR2 FQGTGA. V was pared by 5 bases and J by 4 bases, with 11 bases between. The CDR3, as DNA: TGTGCCAGCAGCCTTACTAGGTTCACCGGGGAGCTGTTTTTT. Encoded protein: CASSLTRFTGELFF.

V and J are TRBV7-8 and TRBJ2-7; TRBD2 agrees at 10 bases. Germline V gene lookup returns CDR1 SGHVS and CDR2 FQNEAQ. The CDR3 sequence is 15 residues long. With V trimmed by 6 bases and J by 0 bases, 5 bases remained unmatched. CDR3 sequence reads: CASRALAGSSYEQYF. The CDR3, as DNA: TGTGCCAGCAGGGCACTAGCGGGGAGCTCCTACGAGCAGTACTTC.

The rearrangement joins TRBV5-1 to TRBJ2-7; D is undetermined. The CDR3 runs 11 residues. V shed 4 bases and J shed 6 bases, with 8 bases lying between them. Germline lookup yields CDR1 SGHRS and CDR2 YFSETQ. Here the CDR3 DNA reads TGCGCCAGCAGCAACGGCCCCGAGCAGTACTTC. Translation: CASSNGPEQYF.

This clone appeared once. The V and J genes are TRBV30 and TRBJ1-5, with D tentatively TRBD1 (5 bases). This CDR3 is 13 amino acids long. Germline assignment: CDR1 GTSNPN and CDR2 SVGIG (reference sequence). V dropped 1 base and J dropped 5 bases, with 9 bases sitting between them. The CDR3 loop is CAWSEGMYQPQHF. For the CDR3, the DNA is TGTGCCTGGAGTGAGGGGATGTATCAGCCCCAGCATTTT.